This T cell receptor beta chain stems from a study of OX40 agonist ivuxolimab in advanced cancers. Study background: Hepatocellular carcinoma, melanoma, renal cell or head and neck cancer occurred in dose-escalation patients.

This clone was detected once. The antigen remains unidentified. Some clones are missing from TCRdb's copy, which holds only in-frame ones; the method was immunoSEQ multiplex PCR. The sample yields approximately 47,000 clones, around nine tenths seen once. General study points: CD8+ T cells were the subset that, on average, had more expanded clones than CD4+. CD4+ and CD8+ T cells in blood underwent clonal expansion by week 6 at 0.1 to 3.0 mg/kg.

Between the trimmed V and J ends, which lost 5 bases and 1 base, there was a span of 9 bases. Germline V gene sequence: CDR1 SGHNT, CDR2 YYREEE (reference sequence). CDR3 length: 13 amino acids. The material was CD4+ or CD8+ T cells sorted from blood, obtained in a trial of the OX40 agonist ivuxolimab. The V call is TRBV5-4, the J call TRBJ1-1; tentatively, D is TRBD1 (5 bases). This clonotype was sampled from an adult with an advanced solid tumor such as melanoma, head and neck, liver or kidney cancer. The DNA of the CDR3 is TGTGCCAGCAGATACGGACAGAACACTGAAGCTTTCTTT. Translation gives CASRYGQNTEAFF.